The rows below give T cell receptor beta chains drawn from one sample of a study of blood T cell repertoires in COVID-19. The data were produced by immunoSEQ multiplex PCR, yet TCRdb's version contains in-frame clones alone and is incomplete. In the table there are some 390,000 clones, around 91% of which are singletons. The sequencing sample was made of PBMCs or T cells enriched from blood (not recorded which). Receptors originate from a young man who had recovered from COVID-19. Each CDR3 is given with its conserved first and last residue. A D gene is named only where the DNA matches it firmly. Clone size is shown for a subset of rows, as once, few, many or a class of expanded clone.

-	TRBD1	TRBV12-5	TRBJ2-5	TGTGCTAGTGGTTTGGGACAGGGGAAGGGAGCCGAGACCCAGTACTTC	CASGLGQGKGAETQYF
-	TRBD2	TRBV3-1/TRBV3-2	TRBJ2-7	TGTGCCAGCAGCCAAGGGTTAGCGGGAGTGGAGGAGCAGTACTTC	CASSQGLAGVEEQYF
-	-	TRBV7-8	TRBJ1-1	TGTGCCAGCAGCTTAGTAGGGGGGAACACTGAAGCTTTCTTT	CASSLVGGNTEAFF
-	-	TRBV2	TRBJ1-5	TGTGCCAGCAGTGATTTGGGGGGGAATCAGCCCCAGCATTTT	CASSDLGGNQPQHF
-	-	TRBV2	TRBJ2-1	TGTGCCACCCAAGCGGAGGTGACCTACAATGAGCAGTTCTTC	CATQAEVTYNEQFF
-	-	TRBV12-5	TRBJ2-1	TGTGCTAGTGGTTTGATGGGGACTTACAATGAGCAGTTCTTC	CASGLMGTYNEQFF
few	-	TRBV3-1/TRBV3-2	TRBJ1-5	TGTGCCAGCAGCCTTGCAGGGGAGCATCAGCCCCAGCATTTT	CASSLAGEHQPQHF
-	TRBD1	TRBV3-1/TRBV3-2	TRBJ2-7	TGTGCCAGCAGCCGACAGGGTTGGTACGAGCAGTACTTC	CASSRQGWYEQYF
-	TRBD2	TRBV13	TRBJ2-2	TGTGCCAGCAGCCCAGCGGGAGTGGCCGGGGAGCTGTTTTTT	CASSPAGVAGELFF
-	TRBD1	TRBV12-3/TRBV12-4	TRBJ1-1	TGTGCCAGCAGGTACAGGGGCACTGAAGCTTTCTTT	CASRYRGTEAFF